The TCR beta chain under discussion was sequenced for a study of blood T cell repertoires in COVID-19 (dated by TCRdb to about 2020). Broadly, across the study: The collaborator samples originated in the United States, Italy and Spain and spanned the acute and convalescent phases of COVID-19. The material from the prospective study consisted of cDNA or gDNA derived from T cells, B-cell-depleted T cells, or PBMCs. The dataset comprised deeply sampled blood TCRbeta repertoires from subjects exposed to, actively infected with, or recovered from COVID-19. The repertoires were made available in a free public database intended to serve as a resource for research on the immune response to SARS-CoV-2. Samples were obtained from the ongoing ImmuneRACE study (first 160 participants) and from roughly 1,300 subjects provided by 6 global collaborators. A de-identified subject ID, COVID-19 status, age in years and sex were almost always included in the sample metadata. Where available, HLA class I and class II types were taken from metadata supplied by the sample provider and were not determined by assay-based typing.

Summary of the overall study and its limitations: How much clinical and demographic metadata was included differed by source and by participant, and the metadata was provided uncurated.

V and J are trimmed by 6 bases and 8 bases, and the gene matches miss 11 bases of the junction. In the germline V gene (reference sequence), CDR1 corresponds to SGHAT and CDR2 to FQDESV. The CDR3 contains 14 residues, cysteine and phenylalanine counted. The CDR3 DNA has 42 bases and is translated from base 1. Each collaborating institution followed its own protocols to collect whole blood in K2EDTA tubes. Collaborator samples were shipped for TCRbeta analysis as frozen whole blood, isolated PBMCs, or DNA extracted from either sample type. The immunoSEQ Assay, a bias-controlled multiplex PCR, was used to amplify TCRbeta CDR3 regions from genomic DNA. The authors' pipeline ran thus. The number of nucleated cells in each sample was estimated from the amplification of reference gene primers within the assay. To quantify the absolute abundance of each unique TCRbeta CDR3 rearrangement, sequence reads were collapsed and filtered. For each sample, productive Simpson clonality was calculated as the square root of Simpson's diversity index over productive rearrangements. The table comes from immuneACCESS by way of TCRdb, which keeps in-frame sequences with V and J called. Part of the clones is missing from these tables; in studies checked, under half for an unresolved V gene and the rest for unknown reasons. D and trimming come from the DNA, and the V and J calls and clone size come from that table. Across this sample there are 150,000 or so clones, with about four fifths seen only once. The ten largest clones add up to 0.5% to 0.65% of the sample.

In regard to this clone: This clone's antigen is unknown. The record has no base qualities; no much larger clone is one base away.

This clonotype was sampled from a man between 60 and 75 years old with acute or convalescent COVID-19. Sequences were obtained from peripheral blood. The rearrangement joined TRBV11-1 to TRBJ1-1, with TRBD1 matching 8 junction bases. The DNA sequence reads TGTGCCAGCAGACTAAGTTCAGGGGGCAGGGAAGCTTTCTTT. Its protein is CASRLSSGGREAFF.